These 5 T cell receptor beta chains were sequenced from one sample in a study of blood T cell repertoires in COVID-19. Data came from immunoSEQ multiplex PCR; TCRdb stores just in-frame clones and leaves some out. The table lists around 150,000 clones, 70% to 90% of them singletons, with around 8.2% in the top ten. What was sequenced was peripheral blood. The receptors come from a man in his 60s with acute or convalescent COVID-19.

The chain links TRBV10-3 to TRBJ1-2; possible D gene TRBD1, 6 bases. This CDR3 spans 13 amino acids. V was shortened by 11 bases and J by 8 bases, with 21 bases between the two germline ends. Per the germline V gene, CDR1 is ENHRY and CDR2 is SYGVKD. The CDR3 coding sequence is TGTGCCTCGTCCGGGACACAAGCCCGGGGCTACACCTTC. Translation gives CASSGTQARGYTF.

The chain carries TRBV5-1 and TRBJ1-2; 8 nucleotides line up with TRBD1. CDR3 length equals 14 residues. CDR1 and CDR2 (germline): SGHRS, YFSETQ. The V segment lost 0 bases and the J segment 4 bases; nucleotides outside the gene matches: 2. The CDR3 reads CASSLETGAYGYTF. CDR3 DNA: TGCGCCAGCAGCTTGGAGACAGGGGCCTATGGCTACACCTTC.

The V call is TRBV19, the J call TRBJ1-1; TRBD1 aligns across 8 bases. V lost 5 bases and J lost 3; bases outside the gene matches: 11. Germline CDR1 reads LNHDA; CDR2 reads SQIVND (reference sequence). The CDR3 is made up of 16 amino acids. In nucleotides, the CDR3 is TGTGCCAGTAGTCACCTACCGGGACAGGCCCACACTGAAGCTTTCTTT. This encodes CASSHLPGQAHTEAFF. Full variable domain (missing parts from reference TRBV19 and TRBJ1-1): DGGITQSPKYLFRKEGQNVTLSCEQNLNHDAMYWYRQDPGQGLRLIYYSQIVNDFQKGDIAEGYSVSREKKESFPLTVTSAQKNPTAFYLCASSHLPGQAHTEAFFGQGTRLTVV.

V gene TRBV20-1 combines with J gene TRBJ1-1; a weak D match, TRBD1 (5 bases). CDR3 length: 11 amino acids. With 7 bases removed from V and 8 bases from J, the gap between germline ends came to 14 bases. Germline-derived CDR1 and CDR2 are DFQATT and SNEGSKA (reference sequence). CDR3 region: CSVRTLPEAFF. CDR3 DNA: TGCAGTGTTCGGACACTGCCGGAAGCTTTCTTT.

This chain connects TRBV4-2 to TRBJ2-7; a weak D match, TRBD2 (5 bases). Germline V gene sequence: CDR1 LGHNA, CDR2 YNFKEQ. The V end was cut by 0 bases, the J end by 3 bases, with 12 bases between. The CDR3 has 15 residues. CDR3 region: CASSQERALRYEQYF. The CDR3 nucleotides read TGTGCCAGCAGCCAAGAGAGGGCTCTACGCTACGAGCAGTACTTC.